The rows below give T cell receptor beta chains drawn from one sample of a study of cytomegalovirus exposure and HLA in healthy donors. Here immunoSEQ multiplex PCR was the method, and the copy in TCRdb shows in-frame clones only, minus some. Here the sample spans 110,000 or so clones, around 77% being singletons. Material for sequencing was PBMCs. These receptors originate from a woman in her thirties in good health and CMV-seropositive. CDR3s include the opening cysteine and the closing phenylalanine or tryptophan. Fields, in order: clone size, D gene, V gene, J gene, CDR3 length, CDR3 DNA, CDR3 protein. D genes are given only for firm matches. Where a row states a size, it is once, few, many or the class of an expanded clone; other rows omit it.

-	-	TRBV19	TRBJ1-2	14	TGTGCCAGTAGTATAGGGCACGGAGACTATGGCTACACCTTC	CASSIGHGDYGYTF
-	TRBD1	TRBV27	TRBJ1-2	12	TGTGCCACTCGGACAGGCAACTATGGCTACACCTTC	CATRTGNYGYTF
few	TRBD1	TRBV7-9	TRBJ1-5	16	TGTGCCAGCAGCTTAGCGCAGGGGGCGAGCAATCAGCCCCAGCATTTT	CASSLAQGASNQPQHF
-	TRBD1	TRBV9	TRBJ1-1	17	TGTGCCAGCAGCGTCGGGACAGGGGCCCTAATGAACACTGAAGCTTTCTTT	CASSVGTGALMNTEAFF
-	TRBD1	TRBV7-9	TRBJ1-2	13	TGTGCCAGCAGCGTCGGACAGGGCAATGGCTACACCTTC	CASSVGQGNGYTF
-	TRBD1	TRBV4-1	TRBJ1-3	16	TGCGCCAGCAGCCAATTAAATGGACAGGGGAGAAACACCATATATTTT	CASSQLNGQGRNTIYF
-	TRBD2	TRBV4-2	TRBJ2-3	17	TGTGCCAGCAGCCAAAGACTAGCGGACGACTTTACAGATACGCAGTATTTT	CASSQRLADDFTDTQYF
-	TRBD1	TRBV7-9	TRBJ2-5	14	TGTGCCAGCAGCTCCGGACAGGCGGTTGAGACCCAGTACTTC	CASSSGQAVETQYF
few	TRBD2	TRBV5-1	TRBJ2-1	16	TGCGCCAGCAGCTCCTGGGGCGGGGGGACCAACAATGAGCAGTTCTTC	CASSSWGGGTNNEQFF
-	TRBD2	TRBV9	TRBJ2-7	15	TGTGCCAGCAGCGTAGGGACTAGCCGCTCCTACGAGCAGTACTTC	CASSVGTSRSYEQYF
-	TRBD2	TRBV7-3	TRBJ2-3	15	TGTGCCAGCAGCGGACTAGCGGGGAGCACAGATACGCAGTATTTT	CASSGLAGSTDTQYF
-	-	TRBV7-3	TRBJ2-6	15	TGTGCCAGCAGCCCCAGGTACCCTGGGGCCAACGTCCTGACTTTC	CASSPRYPGANVLTF
-	-	TRBV11-1	TRBJ2-7	13	TGTGCCAGCAGCCGACAGGACTCCTACGAGCAGTACTTC	CASSRQDSYEQYF
-	TRBD2	TRBV6-6	TRBJ2-7	16	TGTGCCAGCAGTTACCCTACGGGACTAAGGCAAAACGAGCAGTACTTC	CASSYPTGLRQNEQYF
-	-	TRBV11-3	TRBJ2-4	13	TGTGCCAGCAGCCGTGACCCGGGAAACATTCAGTACTTC	CASSRDPGNIQYF
-	TRBD2	TRBV4-1	TRBJ2-7	15	TGCGCCAGCAGCCAAGTAGCGGGAGTGGGCTACGAGCAGTACTTC	CASSQVAGVGYEQYF
-	-	TRBV7-3	TRBJ2-1	15	TGTGCCAGCAGCTCCTTAGGGGGAACCTACAATGAGCAGTTCTTC	CASSSLGGTYNEQFF
-	-	TRBV7-3	TRBJ1-2	13	TGTGCCAGCAGCTTCCTACAGGGCGATGGCTACACCTTC	CASSFLQGDGYTF
-	TRBD1	TRBV9	TRBJ1-2	12	TGTGCCAGCAGCGCCCCAGGGGGAGGCTACACCTTC	CASSAPGGGYTF
-	-	TRBV5-5	TRBJ2-7	12	TGTGCCAGCAGCTCACATACCTACGAGCAGTACTTC	CASSSHTYEQYF
-	-	TRBV19	TRBJ1-5	13	TGTGCCACCCAATGGGGAGGCAATCAGCCCCAGCATTTT	CATQWGGNQPQHF
once	-	TRBV5-1	TRBJ2-3	14	TGCGCCAGCAGCTTGGTGGCTAGCACAGATACGCAGTATTTT	CASSLVASTDTQYF
-	TRBD1	TRBV9	TRBJ2-5	16	TGTGCCAGCAGCGTAGTCGGGACAGGGGGCGGGGAGACCCAGTACTTC	CASSVVGTGGGETQYF
few	-	TRBV5-1	TRBJ2-3	18	TGCGCCAGCAGCTTGTTGGTCCTAAGGGAGGAGGTCACAGATACGCAGTATTTT	CASSLLVLREEVTDTQYF
once	TRBD2	TRBV5-1	TRBJ2-3	19	TGCGCCAGCAGTAAATCCGGGACTAGAAGCCCATCTAGCACAGATACGCAGTATTTT	CASSKSGTRSPSSTDTQYF
-	-	TRBV29-1	TRBJ1-2	13	TGCAGCGTGCTTGAGGGAGCTAACTATGGCTACACCTTC	CSVLEGANYGYTF
-	-	TRBV30	TRBJ2-7	15	TGTGCCTGGAGCGACCCGGGCAGGGGTTCCTACGAGCAGTACTTC	CAWSDPGRGSYEQYF
-	TRBD2	TRBV7-9	TRBJ2-1	18	TGTGCCAGCAGCTTAGATCTCCCGGGACTAGCGGGGTCGAATGAGCAGTTCTTC	CASSLDLPGLAGSNEQFF
-	TRBD1	TRBV6-1	TRBJ1-5	18	TGTGCCAGCAGTGTATCCCGGGACAGATATTATAGCAATCAGCCCCAGCATTTT	CASSVSRDRYYSNQPQHF
-	TRBD1	TRBV5-6	TRBJ2-1	19	TGTGCCAGCAGCTTGGGCCTTTTGGGGACAGGGGGTATGTACAATGAGCAGTTCTTC	CASSLGLLGTGGMYNEQFF
-	-	TRBV18	TRBJ1-1	13	TGTGTCAGCTCTCGGGACATTAACACTGAAGCTTTCTTT	CVSSRDINTEAFF
few	-	TRBV6-1	TRBJ2-7	14	TGTGCCAGCAGCGAGGGGGGGATCTCCTACGAGCAGTACTTC	CASSEGGISYEQYF
once	-	TRBV11-2	TRBJ2-3	16	TGTGCCAGCAACGACCTCGAGAGGGAGACCACAGATACGCAGTATTTT	CASNDLERETTDTQYF
-	-	TRBV4-1	TRBJ1-2	13	TGCGCCAGCAGCCAAATGGGGGCTTATGGCTACACCTTC	CASSQMGAYGYTF
-	-	TRBV6-5	TRBJ1-6	15	TGTGCCAGCAGTTACTCATACAGGGTTGGATCACCCCTCCACTTT	CASSYSYRVGSPLHF
-	TRBD1	TRBV11-3	TRBJ1-2	16	TGTGCCAGCAGTTCCTGGGACAGGGCCGCGGACTATGGCTACACCTTC	CASSSWDRAADYGYTF
-	-	TRBV5-1	TRBJ1-1	15	TGCGCCAGCAGCTATCCCAAAGGGGAGAACACTGAAGCTTTCTTT	CASSYPKGENTEAFF
-	TRBD1	TRBV28	TRBJ1-5	14	TGTGCCAGCAGTTTCCGGGACAGGGTTCAGCCCCAGCATTTT	CASSFRDRVQPQHF
-	TRBD2	TRBV5-6	TRBJ2-1	16	TGTGCCAGCAGCTTCCTTTCTAGCGGGGGTCTTTTGGGGCAGTTCTTC	CASSFLSSGGLLGQFF
-	TRBD1	TRBV5-1	TRBJ1-5	15	TGCGCCAGCAGCGTCGGGACAGGGGACAATCAGCCCCAGCATTTT	CASSVGTGDNQPQHF
-	-	TRBV30	TRBJ2-2	11	TGTGCCTGGAGACTCACCGGGGAGCTGTTTTTT	CAWRLTGELFF
-	TRBD1	TRBV13	TRBJ1-3	16	TGTGCCAGCAGCTTTAGACAGGGATCCTCTGGAAACACCATATATTTT	CASSFRQGSSGNTIYF